Following are 9 T cell receptor beta chains from one sample sequenced in a study of blood T cells in healthy people across ages. The use of a sample-barcoded 5' primer and a J-beta primer mix characterized a second PCR of roughly 6 to 12 cycles. A single record per CDR3 protein comes from TCRdb applying MiXCR to the 5' RACE reads. The sample consists of approximately 800,000 distinct CDR3 sequences, 20% to 30% of them appearing once. These data were also filed under a second study, of T cells of mothers and their children.

The sample consisted of blood. The receptors originated from a boy younger than 18 in good health.

This clonotype turned up a few times. J is TRBJ2-5 and V is TRBV11-2; D not certain. CDR1 and CDR2 from the germline V gene are SGHAT and FQNNGV. V lost 1 base to trimming and J lost 4 bases, with 10 bases between them. The CDR3 loop spans 14 amino acids. The CDR3, as DNA: TGTGCCAGCAGCTTAGGAGGTCACCTAGAGACCCAGTACTTC. Protein sequence: CASSLGGHLETQYF.

V gene TRBV4-1 combines with J gene TRBJ2-6; possibly TRBD2 for D (6 bases). Trimming took 4 bases from V and 0 from J, leaving 13 bases between them. This CDR3 region has 17 residues. Germline V gives CDR1 MGHRA, CDR2 YSYEKL. CDR3 sequence (DNA): TGCGCCAGCAGCCCCCGGGACTGGAGCTCTGGGGCCAACGTCCTGACTTTC. As protein: CASSPRDWSSGANVLTF.

The rearrangement joins TRBV12-3 or TRBV12-4 to TRBJ2-3, with no clear D. V was shortened by 6 bases and J by 4 bases, with 11 bases between the two germline ends. The CDR3 is 13 residues long. CDR3 sequence: CASRLSGADTQYF. The CDR3 DNA follows: TGTGCCAGCAGGCTTTCTGGGGCAGATACGCAGTATTTT.

In its sample, this clonotype was seen a few times. This sequence joins TRBV12-3 or TRBV12-4 and TRBJ2-4; 12 bases map to TRBD1. The CDR3 sequence is 15 residues long. V was pared by 6 bases and J by 7 bases, with 7 bases of the junction left unmatched. CDR3 nucleotides: TGTGCCAGCAGGGGGGGGACAGGGGGCTGGAACATTCAGTACTTC. Translation gives CASRGGTGGWNIQYF.

The table lists this clonotype with a few counts. The chain carries TRBV4-3 and TRBJ1-1, with 8 bases matching TRBD1. V dropped 3 bases and J dropped 4; count of bases not matched to a gene: 10. The CDR3 covers 16 residues. Per the germline V gene, CDR1 is LGHNA and CDR2 is YSLEER. The CDR3 sequence is CASSQDRDRLGTEAFF. In DNA, the CDR3 is TGCGCCAGCAGCCAGGACCGGGACAGGTTGGGCACTGAAGCTTTCTTT.

J is TRBJ1-4 and V is TRBV29-1; no clear D gene. Germline V gene sequence: CDR1 SQVTM, CDR2 ANQGSEA. V was trimmed by 4 bases and J by 1 base, leaving 7 bases between them. This CDR3 is built from 13 residues. The CDR3 is CSVGSGTNEKLFF. CDR3 coding DNA: TGCAGCGTTGGAAGCGGAACTAATGAAAAACTGTTTTTT.

Only a few counts were recorded for this clonotype. The rearrangement uses TRBV28 and TRBJ1-2; a weak D match, TRBD1 (5 bases). Looked up from germline, CDR1 is MDHEN and CDR2 is SYDVKM. The CDR3 sequence is 12 residues long. The V end was cut by 2 bases, the J end by 8 bases, with 9 bases between. CDR3 loop: CASSLGGFGYTF. DNA for the CDR3: TGTGCCAGCAGTTTAGGGGGGTTCGGCTACACCTTC.

The CDR3 sequence: CASRPRGSGGPSKETQYF. In DNA, the CDR3 is TGTGCCAGCAGGCCCAGGGGTAGCGGGGGCCCTAGTAAAGAGACCCAGTACTTC. V is TRBV11-2 and J is TRBJ2-5; 9 nucleotides agree with TRBD2. Germline lookup yields CDR1 SGHAT and CDR2 FQNNGV. J lost 3 bases, V lost 6 bases, and 17 bases had no gene match. The CDR3 extends over 18 amino acids.

The CDR3 region is CASSSRDGYYGYTF. The CDR3 DNA reads as TGTGCCAGCAGCTCCCGGGACGGCTACTATGGCTACACCTTC. The genes are TRBV7-8 and TRBJ1-2; D perhaps matches TRBD1 (5 bases). Germline values: CDR1 SGHVS, CDR2 FQNEAQ. Trimming left V 4 bases short and J 3 bases short, with 12 bases between. This CDR3 has 14 residues.